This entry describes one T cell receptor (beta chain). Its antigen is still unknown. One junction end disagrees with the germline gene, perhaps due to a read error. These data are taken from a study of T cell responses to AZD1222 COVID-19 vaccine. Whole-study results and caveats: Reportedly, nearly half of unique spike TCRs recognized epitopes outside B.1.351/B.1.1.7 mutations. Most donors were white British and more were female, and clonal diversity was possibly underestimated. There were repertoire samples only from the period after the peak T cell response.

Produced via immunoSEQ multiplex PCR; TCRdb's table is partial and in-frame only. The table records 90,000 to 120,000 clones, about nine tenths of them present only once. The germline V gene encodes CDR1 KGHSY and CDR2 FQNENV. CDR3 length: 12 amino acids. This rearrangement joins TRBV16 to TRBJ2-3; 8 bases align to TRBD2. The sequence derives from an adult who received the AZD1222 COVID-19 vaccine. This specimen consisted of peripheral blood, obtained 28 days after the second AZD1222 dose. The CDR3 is CASSHRTSTPDF. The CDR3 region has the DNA TGTGCCAGCAGCCACCGGACTAGCACTCCGGATTTT.